These T cell receptor beta chains were read from a single sample in a study of beta chain features in type 1 diabetes. Assay: immunoSEQ multiplex PCR; the TCRdb copy retains only in-frame clones and omits some. Of more than 120,000 clones listed, roughly 10% were seen once; the top ten hold under 1.5%. Sequencing was carried out using naive CD4+ T cells from blood. The receptors were gathered from a man younger than 35 in good health. Both conserved end residues are part of each CDR3. The order of the fields is J gene, clone size, V gene, D gene, CDR3 DNA, CDR3 protein. The D gene is left open where the match is weak. Clone size is shown for a subset of rows, as once, few, many or a class of expanded clone.

J: TRBJ2-7
size: few
V: TRBV21-1
D: .
DNA: TGTGCCAGCTCCCGCGGGGACAGGGGGCGCGGTCACCCAAACGAGCAGTACTTC
CDR3: CASSRGDRGRGHPNEQYF

J: TRBJ1-2
size: few
V: TRBV6-5
D: .
DNA: TGTGCCAGCAGTGGTGGGGCGGTCTATGGCTACACCTTC
CDR3: CASSGGAVYGYTF

J: TRBJ1-1
size: few
V: TRBV6-5
D: TRBD1
DNA: TGTGCCAGCAGAGGACAGGGACGGAACACTGAAGCTTTCTTT
CDR3: CASRGQGRNTEAFF

J: TRBJ1-2
size: few
V: TRBV9
D: .
DNA: TGTGCCAGCAGCGCCCCGGGAGATGGTAATGGCTACACCTTC
CDR3: CASSAPGDGNGYTF

J: TRBJ2-2
size: few
V: TRBV5-1
D: TRBD2
DNA: TGCGCCAGCAGCTTTGAGACTAGCGGGGTTAACACCGGGGAGCTGTTTTTT
CDR3: CASSFETSGVNTGELFF

J: TRBJ2-3
size: few
V: TRBV6-5
D: .
DNA: TGTGCCAGCAGTTCTCCGGCGGATTATACGCAGTATTTT
CDR3: CASSSPADYTQYF

J: TRBJ2-3
size: many
V: TRBV29-1
D: TRBD1
DNA: TGCAGCGTTGAGCACAGGGGGCTTCCGTATTTT
CDR3: CSVEHRGLPYF

J: TRBJ1-1
size: .
V: TRBV18
D: TRBD1
DNA: TGTGCCAGCTCACCAAGGACAGGGGTGAACACTGAAGCTTTCTTT
CDR3: CASSPRTGVNTEAFF

J: TRBJ1-1
size: .
V: TRBV7-2
D: .
DNA: TGTGCCAGCAGCTCCCGGGAGGGTTTTTTGAGAACTGAAGCTTTCTTT
CDR3: CASSSREGFLRTEAFF

J: TRBJ2-3
size: few
V: TRBV5-8
D: .
DNA: TGTGCCAGCAGCTTGCGTCTCGGCGGTCCTAGCACAGATACGCAGTATTTT
CDR3: CASSLRLGGPSTDTQYF

J: TRBJ2-2
size: .
V: TRBV6-6
D: TRBD1
DNA: TGTGCCAGCATCACCGACAGGGAAAGCGGGGAGCTGTTTTTT
CDR3: CASITDRESGELFF

J: TRBJ2-5
size: few
V: TRBV14
D: .
DNA: TGTGCCAGCAGCCAAGTGGGGGGGGCTAAAAAGACCCAGTACTTC
CDR3: CASSQVGGAKKTQYF

J: TRBJ1-2
size: few
V: TRBV25-1
D: .
DNA: TGTGCCAGCAGTGACCCCCCAGGCCACTATGGCTACACCTTC
CDR3: CASSDPPGHYGYTF

J: TRBJ1-5
size: .
V: TRBV2
D: .
DNA: TGTGCCAGCAGCGTACAGGAGACAAATCAGCCCCAGCATTTT
CDR3: CASSVQETNQPQHF

J: TRBJ2-7
size: few
V: TRBV6-1
D: .
DNA: TGTGCCAGCAGTGAAGGGCACCCCTACGAGCAGTACTTC
CDR3: CASSEGHPYEQYF